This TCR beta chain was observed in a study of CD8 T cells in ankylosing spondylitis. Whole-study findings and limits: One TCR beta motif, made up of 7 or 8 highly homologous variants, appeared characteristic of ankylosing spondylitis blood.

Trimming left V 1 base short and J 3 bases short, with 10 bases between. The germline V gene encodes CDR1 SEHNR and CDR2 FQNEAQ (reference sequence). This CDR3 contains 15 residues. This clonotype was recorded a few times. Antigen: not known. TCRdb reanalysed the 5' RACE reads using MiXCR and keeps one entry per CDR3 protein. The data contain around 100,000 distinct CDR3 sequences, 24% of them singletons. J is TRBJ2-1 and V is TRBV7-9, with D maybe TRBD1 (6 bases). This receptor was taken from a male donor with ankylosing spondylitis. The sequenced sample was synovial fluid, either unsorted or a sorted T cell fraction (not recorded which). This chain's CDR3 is CASSLEDRYYNEQFF. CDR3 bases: TGTGCCAGCAGCTTAGAGGACAGATACTACAATGAGCAGTTCTTC.